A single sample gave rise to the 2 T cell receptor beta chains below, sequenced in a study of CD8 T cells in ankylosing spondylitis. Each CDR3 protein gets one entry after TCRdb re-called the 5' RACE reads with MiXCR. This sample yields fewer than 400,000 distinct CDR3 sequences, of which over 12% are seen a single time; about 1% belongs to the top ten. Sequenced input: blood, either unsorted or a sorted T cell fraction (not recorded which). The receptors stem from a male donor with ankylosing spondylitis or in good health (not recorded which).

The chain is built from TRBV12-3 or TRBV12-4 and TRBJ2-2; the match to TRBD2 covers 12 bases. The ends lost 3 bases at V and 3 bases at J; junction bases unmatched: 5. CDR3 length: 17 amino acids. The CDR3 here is CASSFPSGRAHTGELFF. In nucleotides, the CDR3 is TGTGCCAGCAGTTTTCCTAGCGGGAGGGCCCACACCGGGGAGCTGTTTTTT.

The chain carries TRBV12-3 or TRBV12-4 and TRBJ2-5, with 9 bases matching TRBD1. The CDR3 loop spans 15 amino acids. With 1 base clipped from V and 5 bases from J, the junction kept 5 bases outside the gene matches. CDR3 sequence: CASSLETGGRETQYF. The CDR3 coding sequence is TGTGCCAGCAGTTTAGAAACAGGGGGCAGGGAGACCCAGTACTTC.